The TCR beta chain under discussion was sequenced for a study of T-cell reconstitution after alpha-beta-depleted transplantation in children (dated by TCRdb to 2016 to 2017). Background on the whole study: Using TCR repertoire profiling, the study followed T-cell immune reconstitution in a quantitative way in children after TCRalphabeta/CD19-depleted allogeneic hematopoietic cell transplantation.

V sheds 5 bases and J sheds 13 bases, leaving 21 bases between their ends. Spanning cysteine to phenylalanine, the CDR3 consists of 14 amino acids. Only the CDR3 part of the read is kept: 42 bases, read in frame from the first base. CDR1 and CDR2 are drawn from the germline V gene (reference sequence): LNHNV, YYDKDF. On this clonotype itself: No cognate antigen has been identified for it. No quality values exist for individual bases; no much larger clone is one base distant.

To prepare the library, PCR was applied. The run used an Illumina HiSeq 2500. TCR libraries were prepared with molecular barcoding, using unique molecular identifiers to normalize TCRbeta repertoire quantification. TCRdb applied fastp at Q25 and MiXCR to the public reads, then kept only in-frame beta chains. One record per CDR3 amino acid sequence lists the most common genes and DNA. The sample table contains some 520,000 distinct CDR3 sequences; only one count was recorded for approximately 32% of them. In total, the top ten clones hold 2% to 2.5% of the sample. This clonotype originated in a human donor who donated a stem cell graft to a child with aplastic anemia. Sequenced material: PBMCs from the stem cell graft donor, taken from the stem cell graft. The V gene is TRBV15 and the J gene is TRBJ2-1, and perhaps TRBD1 as D gene, on 5 matching bases. The CDR3 protein sequence reads: CATSPTVAYLVQFF. The sequenced DNA is TGTGCCACCAGCCCGACAGTTGCATACCTCGTACAGTTCTTC.